This passage covers 26 T cell receptor beta chains from one sample sequenced in a study of cytomegalovirus exposure and HLA in healthy donors. This PCR relied on a set of 60 Vbeta primers and 13 Jbeta primers. The table came from immunoSEQ multiplex PCR; TCRdb's copy has only in-frame clones and leaves some out. The table has around 230,000 clones, roughly 79% seen once. The specimen was PBMCs. The origin of the receptors is a male donor in good health and CMV-seronegative.

The V and J genes are TRBV30 and TRBJ1-1; 7 bases agree with TRBD1. Germline V lookup: CDR1 GTSNPN, CDR2 SVGIG (reference sequence). This CDR3 is built from 12 residues. V shed 5 bases, J shed 0 bases, and the junction held 0 bases outside the gene matches. The CDR3 reads CAWDRVNTEAFF. Here the CDR3 DNA reads TGTGCCTGGGACAGGGTGAACACTGAAGCTTTCTTT.

The sample holds one count of this clone. This rearrangement joins TRBV6-5 to TRBJ1-1, with unresolved D. V was clipped by 8 bases and J by 2 bases, with 6 bases between them. Germline V gene lookup returns CDR1 MNHEY and CDR2 SVGAGI. CDR3 length equals 11 residues. CDR3 loop: CASAENTEAFF. CDR3 DNA: TGTGCCAGCGCAGAAAACACTGAAGCTTTCTTT.

The chain combines TRBV5-1 with TRBJ2-3; TRBD2 matches at 8 bases. The V gene's germline CDR1 is SGHRS and CDR2 YFSETQ. The CDR3 extends over 14 amino acids. Trimming at V came to 4 bases and at J to 2 bases, leaving 3 bases not matched to a gene. Here the CDR3 DNA reads TGCGCCAGCAGCCTCGGGGGGGCCACAGATACGCAGTATTTT. It codes for CASSLGGATDTQYF.

The sample holds a few counts of this clone. V is TRBV6-6 and J is TRBJ1-2; D not certain. Germline V gene data show CDR1 as MNHNY and CDR2 as SVGAGI (reference sequence). The length of the CDR3 is 14 residues. V was pared by 0 bases and J by 7 bases, with 12 bases between. The DNA of the CDR3 is TGTGCCAGCAGTTACTCTGGGTCGGACTCTGGCTACACCTTC. The encoded protein is CASSYSGSDSGYTF.

This chain joins TRBV28 and TRBJ1-2, with 9 bases that match TRBD1. Per germline, CDR1 MDHEN and CDR2 SYDVKM. With 4 bases clipped from V and 6 bases from J, the junction kept 12 bases outside the gene matches. The CDR3 contains 16 residues. The CDR3 region is CASSSFRTGEPHGYTF. Here the CDR3 DNA reads TGTGCCAGCAGTTCATTTCGGACAGGGGAGCCTCATGGCTACACCTTC.

The chain combines TRBV9 with TRBJ2-5; 11 bases fit TRBD1. In germline, CDR1 is SGDLS, CDR2 YYNGEE. J was trimmed by 5 bases and V by 3 bases; bases with no gene match: 6. The CDR3 sequence is 15 residues long. Written as DNA, the CDR3 is TGTGCCAGCAGCGCCGGGACAGGGGGTGTCGAGACCCAGTACTTC. It specifies CASSAGTGGVETQYF. Variable domain in full (rest from reference TRBV9 and TRBJ2-5): DSGVTQTPKHLITATGQRVTLRCSPRSGDLSVYWYQQSLDQGLQFLIQYYNGEERAKGNILERFSAQQFPDLHSELNLSSLELGDSALYFCASSAGTGGVETQYFGPGTRLLVL.

V gene TRBV25-1 combines with J gene TRBJ1-2; D unresolved. V shed 2 bases and J shed 7 bases, with 8 bases lying between them. The CDR3 length is 12 residues. In germline, CDR1 is MGHDK, CDR2 SYGVNS. The CDR3 nucleotides are TGTGCCAGCAGTGAAGGAGGTACTGGCTACACCTTC. Its protein product is CASSEGGTGYTF.

The rearrangement links TRBV19 to TRBJ1-1; 8 bases line up with TRBD1. With V trimmed by 5 bases and J by 7 bases, 12 bases remained unmatched. Germline CDR1 is LNHDA and CDR2 is SQIVND (reference sequence). The CDR3 consists of 15 residues. The CDR3 DNA reads TGTGCCAGTAGTCCCCAGGGGGCTGGTATAGGTGAAGCTTTCTTT. Its protein is CASSPQGAGIGEAFF.

The J gene is TRBJ2-1, the V gene TRBV27, with 8 bases aligning to TRBD1. Germline V gene lookup returns CDR1 MNHEY and CDR2 SMNVEV (reference sequence). J was trimmed by 7 bases and V by 1 base; bases with no gene match: 9. The CDR3 is 16 amino acids. CDR3: CASSLFPDRARNEQFF. CDR3 nucleotide sequence: TGTGCCAGCAGTTTATTCCCGGACAGGGCAAGGAATGAGCAGTTCTTC.

V and J are TRBV7-9 and TRBJ2-7; 10 nucleotides agree with TRBD1. This CDR3 has 13 residues. Germline V gene lookup returns CDR1 SEHNR and CDR2 FQNEAQ (reference sequence). V lost 7 bases to trimming and J lost 6 bases; unmatched junction nucleotides: 6. CDR3 amino acids: CASKGTGVGEQYF. The CDR3, as DNA: TGTGCCAGCAAGGGGACAGGGGTCGGCGAGCAGTACTTC. The full variable domain, completed using reference TRBV7-9 and TRBJ2-7, is DTGVSQNPRHKITKRGQNVTFRCDPISEHNRLYWYRQTLGQGPEFLTYFQNEAQLEKSRLLSDRFSAERPKGSFSTLEIQRTEQGDSAMYLCASKGTGVGEQYFGPGTRLTVT.

The V call is TRBV7-9, the J call TRBJ1-3; D remains unclear. This CDR3 has 13 amino acids. Trimming removed 8 bases from V and 0 bases from J, with 8 bases in between. Per the germline V gene, CDR1 is SEHNR and CDR2 is FQNEAQ (reference sequence). DNA for the CDR3: TGTGCCAGCGATCACAACTCTGGAAACACCATATATTTT. As protein: CASDHNSGNTIYF.

V gene TRBV27 combines with J gene TRBJ1-2; D not resolved. Germline V gene lookup returns CDR1 MNHEY and CDR2 SMNVEV (reference sequence). The CDR3 is 16 residues long. V lost 0 bases, J lost 2 bases, and 13 bases lay in between. The CDR3 DNA is TGTGCCAGCAGTTTATCGAGGTTAGACCGCAACTATGGCTACACCTTC. It translates to CASSLSRLDRNYGYTF.

The rearrangement links TRBV27 to TRBJ1-2, with D unresolved. The germline V and J ends were trimmed by 0 bases and 6 bases, with 17 bases remaining between them. This CDR3 has 16 residues. The germline V gene encodes CDR1 MNHEY and CDR2 SMNVEV (reference sequence). The CDR3 here is CASSLSPTVTVDGYTF. DNA of the CDR3: TGTGCCAGCAGTTTATCGCCCACAGTAACGGTGGATGGCTACACCTTC.

The J gene is TRBJ2-5, the V gene TRBV6-1, with 7 bases fitting TRBD1. J was trimmed by 5 bases and V by 8 bases; bases with no gene match: 11. Per the germline V gene, CDR1 is MNHNS and CDR2 is SASEGT. The CDR3 consists of 14 residues. CDR3 loop: CASSQPTGKETQYF. The CDR3, as DNA: TGTGCCAGCTCTCAACCGACAGGGAAGGAGACCCAGTACTTC.

With regard to this clone: This specimen includes other DNA sequences encoding the same CDR3. The CDR3 nucleotides read TGTGCCAGCAGTTACGCCCAGACAGGGGGGTACGAGCAGTACTTC. Protein product: CASSYAQTGGYEQYF. The gene calls are TRBV6-5 and TRBJ2-7, with 9 bases matching TRBD1. After removal of 2 bases from V and 4 bases from J, the junction contained 6 bases not matched to a gene. There are 15 residues in the CDR3. Germline V lookup: CDR1 MNHEY, CDR2 SVGAGI.

V and J are TRBV9 and TRBJ1-2, with D perhaps matching TRBD1 (5 bases). This CDR3 is 15 amino acids long. Trimming left V 4 bases short and J 4 bases short, with 17 bases between. Per the germline V gene, CDR1 is SGDLS and CDR2 is YYNGEE. The CDR3 coding sequence is TGTGCCAGCAGCCCCTCAGGAGGGGATTCCTATGGCTACACCTTC. It translates to CASSPSGGDSYGYTF.

The chain joins TRBV5-1 to TRBJ2-7; tentative D call: TRBD2 (7 bases). Germline V gene lookup returns CDR1 SGHRS and CDR2 YFSETQ. The V end lost 1 base, the J end lost 4 bases, and 15 bases lay between the germline ends. The CDR3 length is 15 residues. CDR3: CASSLLGGGPYEQYF. The CDR3 nucleotides are TGCGCCAGCAGCTTGCTTGGCGGGGGCCCGTACGAGCAGTACTTC.

The rearrangement links TRBV4-3 to TRBJ1-5; 7 nucleotides align to TRBD1. J gave up 4 bases and V 2 bases, and 5 bases lay outside the gene matches. Germline CDR1 and CDR2: LGHNA and YSLEER. This CDR3 comprises 15 residues. CDR3 protein: CASSQRDSFNQPQHF. The CDR3 region has the DNA TGCGCCAGCAGCCAAAGGGACAGCTTTAATCAGCCCCAGCATTTT.

The CDR3 DNA follows: TGTGCCTGGAGTGCTGAACTAGCGGGGTATTCCTACGAGCAGTACTTC. It specifies CAWSAELAGYSYEQYF. V is TRBV30 and J is TRBJ2-7; 10 nucleotides agree with TRBD2. Germline V gives CDR1 GTSNPN, CDR2 SVGIG (reference sequence). CDR3 length: 16 residues. The J segment lost 1 base and the V segment lost 1 base, leaving 7 bases of the junction unmatched.

The J gene is TRBJ2-7, the V gene TRBV6-5; 7 bases line up with TRBD1. CDR3 size: 15 residues. The J segment lost 2 bases and the V segment lost 7 bases, leaving 11 bases of the junction unmatched. Germline lookup yields CDR1 MNHEY and CDR2 SVGAGI. DNA for the CDR3: TGTGCCAGCACCCCCCCCGGACAGGATACCTACGAGCAGTACTTC. Amino acids: CASTPPGQDTYEQYF.

This sequence joins TRBV6-5 and TRBJ2-1, with D possibly TRBD2 on 6 matching bases. Germline CDR1 MNHEY, CDR2 SVGAGI. The CDR3 totals 15 residues. Trimming pared 6 bases from V and 6 bases from J, leaving 18 bases between. The CDR3 nucleotides read TGTGCCAGCAGCCACGGGCCTCGGGGGATCAATGAGCAGTTCTTC. Encoded protein: CASSHGPRGINEQFF.

J is TRBJ2-5 and V is TRBV7-3; 9 bases are shared with TRBD2. The junction had 12 bases not matched to a gene; V was cut back by 3 bases and J by 4 bases. The CDR3 length is 17 residues. The germline CDR1 and CDR2 sequences are SGHTA and FQGTGA. CDR3 coding DNA: TGTGCCAGCAGCTTGGGTTTTGGAGCGGGGGGCGGAGAGACCCAGTACTTC. Its translation is CASSLGFGAGGGETQYF.

Here the CDR3 DNA reads TGTGCCAGCAGCTATCCGGGACTAGCGGGAGTCGTCCACGAGCAGTACTTC. This gives the protein CASSYPGLAGVVHEQYF. This chain connects TRBV13 to TRBJ2-7; 14 nucleotides match TRBD2. This CDR3 spans 17 amino acids. Germline trimming cut 4 bases from V and 5 bases from J; bases unmatched to any gene: 10. Germline CDR1 is PRHDT and CDR2 is FYEKMQ (reference sequence). Full variable domain (remainder filled in from reference TRBV13 and TRBJ2-7): AAGVIQSPRHLIKEKRETATLKCYPIPRHDTVYWYQQGPGQDPQFLISFYEKMQSDKGSIPDRFSAQQFSDYHSELNMSSLELGDSALYFCASSYPGLAGVVHEQYFGPGTRLTVT.

The chain joins TRBV5-1 to TRBJ1-1; D perhaps matches TRBD1 (6 bases). The CDR3 runs to 13 residues. V dropped 7 bases and J dropped 0 bases, with 10 bases sitting between them. From germline, CDR1 is SGHRS and CDR2 YFSETQ. The DNA of the CDR3 is TGCGCCAGCGTTAGGGACATGAACACTGAAGCTTTCTTT. It yields the protein CASVRDMNTEAFF.

A few counts support this clone. V is TRBV27 and J is TRBJ1-5; the match to TRBD1 covers 7 bases. This CDR3 has 14 residues. Germline CDR1 and CDR2: MNHEY and SMNVEV (reference sequence). V lost 2 bases and J lost 6; bases outside the gene matches: 4. The CDR3 region is CASSLRDSGQPQHF. The CDR3 DNA reads as TGTGCCAGCAGTTTACGGGACAGCGGTCAGCCCCAGCATTTT.

V is TRBV15 and J is TRBJ2-7; D perhaps matches TRBD1 (5 bases). Germline CDR1 reads LNHNV; CDR2 reads YYDKDF (reference sequence). V dropped 0 bases and J dropped 3 bases, with 6 bases sitting between them. The length of the CDR3 is 13 residues. CDR3 in DNA: TGTGCCACCAGCAGAGAAGACAGCTACGAGCAGTACTTC. Its translation: CATSREDSYEQYF.